One sample yielded the 28 T cell receptor beta chains listed below, sequenced in a study of regulatory T cells in long-lasting Graves disease. TCR beta libraries were built with iRepertoire HTBI primers and Arm-PCR of CDR3 regions. TCRdb reprocessed the multiplex PCR reads with MiXCR, giving one entry per CDR3 protein. The sample contains roughly 400,000 distinct CDR3 sequences, roughly 21% of which appear only once. Stated time point: persistent/refractory GD, antithyroid drugs over 5 years with positive TRAb. RNA isolated from PBMCs was used to make the TCR library. Sequences were derived from peripheral blood mononuclear cells (PBMCs), sampled when the disease was refractory, from a patient treated with antithyroid drugs. The receptors were gathered from a female donor with Graves disease.

This clonotype was seen a single time. The gene calls are TRBV11-2 and TRBJ2-3, with 8 bases lining up with TRBD1. This CDR3 has 15 amino acids. V shed 7 bases and J 1 base; nucleotides not matched to a gene: 7. In germline, CDR1 is SGHAT, CDR2 FQNNGV. CDR3 protein: CASTPPDRGTDTQYF. CDR3 sequence (DNA): TGTGCCAGCACCCCTCCGGACAGGGGCACAGATACGCAGTATTTT.

This clonotype was seen at least ten times. The V and J genes are TRBV30 and TRBJ1-4; the D gene is possibly TRBD1 (6 bases). V lost 0 bases, J lost 5 bases, and 10 bases lay in between. This CDR3 spans 14 amino acids. Per the germline V gene, CDR1 is GTSNPN and CDR2 is SVGIG (reference sequence). The CDR3 region has the DNA TGTGCCTGGAGTGTCGAAGGGGGGAATGAAAAACTGTTTTTT. This translates into CAWSVEGGNEKLFF. Based on the CDR3 plus reference TRBV30 and TRBJ1-4, the full variable domain is SQTIHQWPATLVQPVGSPLSLECTVEGTSNPNLYWYRQAAGRGLQLLFYSVGIGQISSEVPQNLSASRPQDRQFILSSKKLLLSDSGFYLCAWSVEGGNEKLFFGSGTQLSVL.

The chain combines TRBV20-1 with TRBJ2-1, with 11 bases aligning to TRBD2. The CDR3 consists of 15 residues. V shed 6 bases and J 0 bases; nucleotides not matched to a gene: 4. The germline CDR1 and CDR2 sequences are DFQATT and SNEGSKA (reference sequence). CDR3 nucleotides: TGCAGTGCAATAGCGGGAGGGCCCTCCTACAATGAGCAGTTCTTC. As protein: CSAIAGGPSYNEQFF.

On this clonotype itself: Being one base from a much bigger clone, this may be a read error. This rearrangement joins TRBV6-1 to TRBJ2-5, with TRBD1 matching over 7 bases. Germline V CDR1 and CDR2: MNHNS, SASEGT. The CDR3 is 15 amino acids. V lost 5 bases, J lost 4 bases, and 10 bases stayed unmatched. The CDR3 reads CASSQGQRGRETQYF. In DNA, the CDR3 is TGTGCCAGCAGTCAGGGACAGAGGGGGAGAGAGACCCAGTACTTC.

This clonotype has at least ten counts. The V call is TRBV2, the J call TRBJ2-5; D possibly corresponds to TRBD1 (6 bases). The germline V gene has CDR1 SNHLY and CDR2 FYNNEI. This CDR3 region has 17 residues. Trimming stripped 7 bases from V and 5 bases from J, with 26 bases between. In nucleotides, the CDR3 is TGTGCCAGCACCCAGGGGCCCCGACTAATGGAATTGGAGACCCAGTACTTC. Protein: CASTQGPRLMELETQYF.

This clonotype was counted ten times or more. The chain recombines TRBV19 with TRBJ1-5; D gene uncertain. The CDR3 spans 14 residues. Trimming took 1 base from V and 2 from J, leaving 6 bases between them. Germline assignment: CDR1 LNHDA and CDR2 SQIVND (reference sequence). The CDR3 DNA reads as TGTGCCAGTAGTATAGGCCAGGGCAATCAGCCCCAGCATTTT. This gives the protein CASSIGQGNQPQHF.

At least ten counts were recorded for this clonotype. The chain uses TRBV5-1 and TRBJ2-7, with D perhaps TRBD1 (6 bases). Trimming pared 0 bases from V and 0 bases from J, leaving 10 bases between. This CDR3 has 15 residues. Germline assignment: CDR1 SGHRS and CDR2 YFSETQ. The DNA of the CDR3 is TGCGCCAGCAGCTTGGCCGTGGACAGCTCCTACGAGCAGTACTTC. This codes for CASSLAVDSSYEQYF.

This chain uses TRBV7-9 with TRBJ2-1; TRBD1 might be the D (5 bases). This CDR3 has 15 amino acids. V gave up 5 bases and J gave up 6 bases, with 17 bases separating them. Per germline, CDR1 SEHNR and CDR2 FQNEAQ (reference sequence). The chain's CDR3 is CASSQGMARANEQFF. The CDR3, as DNA: TGTGCCAGCAGCCAGGGTATGGCCAGGGCCAATGAGCAGTTCTTC.

This clonotype was counted a single time. The rearrangement uses TRBV29-1 and TRBJ2-7; 9 nucleotides align to TRBD1. V lost 7 bases and J lost 4; bases outside the gene matches: 11. CDR1 is SQVTM and CDR2 is ANQGSEA in the germline V gene. The CDR3 runs to 14 residues. In DNA, the CDR3 is TGCAGCGCCGACAACAGGGGGCCAAATTACGAGCAGTACTTC. Its translation is CSADNRGPNYEQYF.

This clonotype was counted a few times. The rearrangement uses TRBV5-1 and TRBJ1-1, with a possible D match to TRBD1 (6 bases). Germline CDR1 SGHRS, CDR2 YFSETQ. The CDR3 is made up of 15 amino acids. The V end lost 4 bases, the J end lost 5 bases, and 18 bases lay between the germline ends. The CDR3 here is CASSASGGRGTEAFF. The CDR3 coding sequence is TGCGCCAGCAGCGCGAGCGGGGGGCGGGGGACTGAAGCTTTCTTT.

This chain uses TRBV9 with TRBJ2-5, with 13 bases aligning to TRBD2. The CDR3 has 16 amino acids. Germline V gives CDR1 SGDLS, CDR2 YYNGEE. The V gene end was trimmed by 2 bases and the J gene end by 1 base; junction bases not matched to a gene: 2. The CDR3 spells CASSVRLAGGQETQYF. DNA for the CDR3: TGTGCCAGCAGCGTTAGACTAGCGGGAGGCCAAGAGACCCAGTACTTC.

This clonotype was found a few times. This chain connects TRBV18 to TRBJ2-7, with TRBD2 matching 9 bases. CDR1 is KGHSH, CDR2 LQKENI, per germline. V lost 5 bases to trimming and J lost 2 bases; unmatched junction nucleotides: 4. The CDR3 runs to 14 residues. DNA of the CDR3: TGTGCCAGCTCAGCCGGGACTAGCACCTACGAGCAGTACTTC. The encoded protein is CASSAGTSTYEQYF.

This clonotype was counted many times. This chain joins TRBV28 and TRBJ2-6; TRBD1 matches at 9 bases. CDR3 length: 16 amino acids. Germline CDR1 MDHEN, CDR2 SYDVKM. The J segment lost 0 bases and the V segment lost 7 bases, leaving 4 bases of the junction unmatched. The DNA of the CDR3 is TGTGCCAGCACACAGGGGGCGGACTCTGGGGCCAACGTCCTGACTTTC. This encodes CASTQGADSGANVLTF.

V usage is TRBV9 and J usage is TRBJ2-1; maybe TRBD1 (6 bases). Trimming left V 3 bases short and J 1 base short, with 11 bases between. Germline CDR1 reads SGDLS; CDR2 reads YYNGEE. The CDR3 is made up of 15 amino acids. The CDR3 region is CASSGQGQSYNEQFF. The CDR3 coding sequence is TGTGCCAGCAGCGGTCAGGGGCAATCCTACAATGAGCAGTTCTTC.

This clonotype was observed a few times. The chain is built from TRBV20-1 and TRBJ1-4, with D hard to call. Germline CDR1 reads DFQATT; CDR2 reads SNEGSKA (reference sequence). V lost 2 bases and J lost 2, with 6 bases in between. This CDR3 is built from 13 residues. The CDR3 DNA sequence: TGCAGTGCTAGACGCGGGACTAATGAAAAACTGTTTTTT. As protein: CSARRGTNEKLFF.

A note on this clonotype: A much larger clone is a single base away; this may be a read error. The chain uses TRBV2 and TRBJ2-7; perhaps TRBD1 as D (6 bases). The CDR3 sequence is 17 residues long. Germline assignment: CDR1 SNHLY and CDR2 FYNNEI. The CDR3 region has the DNA TGTGCCAGCAGTTTAATAGGGCGGACAGAGACCTCCTACGGGCAGTACTTC. This codes for CASSLIGRTETSYGQYF. The entire variable domain, with the rest obtained from reference TRBV2 and TRBJ2-7, is as follows: EPEVTQTPSHQVTQMGQEVILRCVPISNHLYFYWYRQILGQKVEFLVSFYNNEISEKSEIFDDQFSVERPDGSNFTLKIRSTKLEDSAMYFCASSLIGRTETSYGQYFGPGTRLTVT.

J is TRBJ2-1 and V is TRBV28; 11 bases map to TRBD2. CDR1 is MDHEN and CDR2 is SYDVKM in the germline V gene. The CDR3 extends over 17 amino acids. V trimming: 2 bases; J trimming: 6 bases; junction bases outside the gene matches: 9. CDR3 sequence: CASSLSRLAGGGNEQFF. Here the CDR3 DNA reads TGTGCCAGCAGTTTAAGTCGGCTAGCGGGAGGAGGCAATGAGCAGTTCTTC.

The chain combines TRBV29-1 with TRBJ2-7; 9 nucleotides agree with TRBD1. Near its end, the DNA agrees better with TRBJ2-1, so the J call may be wrong. The CDR3 runs 13 residues. Germline V CDR1 and CDR2: SQVTM, ANQGSEA. The CDR3 DNA is TGCAGCGCCCTTAACAGGGGGCCTAATGAGCAGTTCTTC. This codes for CSALNRGPNEQFF.

This clonotype has just a few counts. This sequence joins TRBV2 and TRBJ2-2, with D unresolved. This CDR3 spans 15 amino acids. CDR1 is SNHLY, CDR2 FYNNEI, per germline. Trimming took 3 bases from V and 3 from J, leaving 11 bases between them. Here the CDR3 reads CASSEQRAYTGELFF. The CDR3 bases are TGTGCCAGCAGTGAGCAACGGGCCTACACCGGGGAGCTGTTTTTT.

This clonotype was recorded a few times. The V gene is TRBV10-3, the J gene TRBJ2-7, with 11 bases identical to TRBD2. The CDR3 covers 15 residues. The J segment lost 3 bases and the V segment lost 0 bases, leaving 1 base of the junction unmatched. Germline V gives CDR1 ENHRY, CDR2 SYGVKD. Written as DNA, the CDR3 is TGTGCCATCAGTGAGTCACTAGCGGGAGACTACGAGCAGTACTTC. Translation gives CAISESLAGDYEQYF.

With respect to this clonotype: A much larger clone lies one base from this, so it may be a read error. The rearrangement uses TRBV24-1 and TRBJ1-1, with TRBD1 matching 10 bases. Germline V gene data show CDR1 as KGHDR and CDR2 as SFDVKD. The CDR3 has 15 residues. After removal of 5 bases from V and 4 bases from J, the junction contained 6 bases not matched to a gene. The CDR3: CATSVPGQGSTEAFF. The CDR3 DNA reads as TGTGCCACCAGTGTCCCGGGACAGGGGAGCACTGAAGCTTTCTTT.

This clonotype was counted many times. V usage is TRBV11-2 and J usage is TRBJ2-5; no clear D. The CDR3 is 14 residues long. Per the germline V gene, CDR1 is SGHAT and CDR2 is FQNNGV. V lost 2 bases, J lost 0 bases, and 7 bases lay in between. The CDR3 nucleotides read TGTGCCAGCAGCTTAAACAGCAACCAAGAGACCCAGTACTTC. This encodes CASSLNSNQETQYF. Full variable domain (missing parts from reference TRBV11-2 and TRBJ2-5): EAGVAQSPRYKIIEKRQSVAFWCNPISGHATLYWYQQILGQGPKLLIQFQNNGVVDDSQLPKDRFSAERLKGVDSTLKIQPAKLEDSAVYLCASSLNSNQETQYFGPGTRLLVL.

For this clonotype: An end of the junction does not agree with germline; a read error may underlie this. The V gene is TRBV11-2, the J gene TRBJ2-3; D not certain. The CDR3 has 13 residues. Germline V gene lookup returns CDR1 SGHAT and CDR2 FQNNGV. As DNA, the CDR3 is TGTGCCAACAGCTTACAGATGTTCAATACGCAGTATTTT. Translation gives CANSLQMFNTQYF.

This clonotype was counted many times. This chain connects TRBV6-2 or TRBV6-3 to TRBJ2-7; 8 positions agree with TRBD1. J was trimmed by 5 bases and V by 7 bases; bases with no gene match: 13. Germline lookup yields CDR1 MNHEY and CDR2 SVGEGT. There are 15 residues in the CDR3. The CDR3 is CASTRTRDRPHEQYF. CDR3 sequence (DNA): TGTGCCAGCACCAGAACTAGGGACAGGCCTCACGAGCAGTACTTC.

The J gene is TRBJ1-4, the V gene TRBV7-9; D not resolved. V was pared by 7 bases and J by 11 bases, with 14 bases between. The CDR3 covers 12 residues. Germline CDR1 reads SEHNR; CDR2 reads FQNEAQ (reference sequence). In nucleotides, the CDR3 is TGTGCCAGCAACAACCTCATGGAGAAACTGTTTTTT. As protein: CASNNLMEKLFF.

This clonotype was observed at least ten times. The genes are TRBV28 and TRBJ1-2; D unresolved. CDR1 MDHEN and CDR2 SYDVKM come from the germline V gene. This CDR3 contains 12 residues. Trimming cost V 5 bases and J 3 bases, with 7 bases left between them. The CDR3 here is CASSPSDYGYTF. CDR3 DNA: TGTGCCAGCAGTCCCTCGGACTATGGCTACACCTTC.

This clonotype was observed a handful of times. CDR3 sequence reads: CASSQPELNTEAFF. CDR3 coding DNA: TGTGCCAGCAGCCAGCCAGAACTGAACACTGAAGCTTTCTTT. The chain employs TRBV7-8 and TRBJ1-1; D unclear. Per germline, CDR1 SGHVS and CDR2 FQNEAQ. The CDR3 spans 14 residues. V lost 5 bases and J lost 0, with 10 bases in between.

This clonotype was counted a few times. The CDR3 here is CSALSGTRYEQYF. In DNA form, the CDR3 reads TGCAGTGCTCTTAGCGGGACCCGATACGAGCAGTACTTC. This rearrangement joins TRBV20-1 to TRBJ2-7, with 8 positions matching TRBD2. Trimming removed 5 bases from V and 4 bases from J; junction bases left unmatched: 7. Germline V gene lookup returns CDR1 DFQATT and CDR2 SNEGSKA (reference sequence). There are 13 residues in the CDR3.